One TCR beta chain is described in this entry. The data stem from a study of blood T cell repertoires in COVID-19. At the level of the study: Acute and convalescent COVID-19 specimens originated in the United States, Italy and Spain. Sources were T cells, B-cell-depleted T cells, or PBMCs; the material itself was cDNA or gDNA.

In the authors' workflow: Amplifying reference gene primers gave estimates of nucleated cell counts. Here immunoSEQ multiplex PCR was the method, and the copy in TCRdb shows in-frame clones only, minus some. V and J calls and clone size follow that table, whereas D and trimming were derived from the DNA. Altogether about 270,000 clones are present, 85% being singletons, with the ten largest covering less than 15%. V lost 1 base and J lost 11, with 27 bases in between. CDR3 length: 17 residues. The germline V gene encodes CDR1 SGDLS and CDR2 YYNGEE. The rearrangement uses TRBV9 and TRBJ1-1; D perhaps matches TRBD1 (6 bases). The TCR originated in a human donor in a cohort sampled during active COVID-19. The sample consisted of peripheral blood. The CDR3 is CASSVTPGHPNPSSAFF. In DNA, the CDR3 is TGTGCCAGCAGCGTAACCCCGGGACACCCAAACCCGAGTTCGGCTTTCTTT.